One and the same sample provided the 13 T cell receptor beta chains below, sequenced in a study of Siglec-9 on CD8 T cells in melanoma. Data came from immunoSEQ multiplex PCR; TCRdb stores just in-frame clones and leaves some out. The sample has approximately 39,000 clones, 65% to 85% seen once. Sequencing input: Siglec-9- CD8+ T cells sorted from blood. The receptors derive from a human donor in good health.

In DNA form, the CDR3 reads TGTGCCAGCAGCCCTCGGACAGTTCAAGAGACCCAGTACTTC. Its translation: CASSPRTVQETQYF. This sequence joins TRBV21-1 and TRBJ2-5; TRBD1 is the table's D call and was not checked against the DNA. TRBV21-1 corresponds to a pseudogene. The CDR3 spans 14 residues.

The J gene is TRBJ2-7, the V gene TRBV4-1; no clear D. From germline, CDR1 is MGHRA and CDR2 YSYEKL. V dropped 0 bases and J dropped 6 bases, with 9 bases sitting between them. CDR3 length: 13 amino acids. As DNA, the CDR3 is TGCGCCAGCAGCCAAGATCTCCCCGGCGAGCAGTACTTC. This gives the protein CASSQDLPGEQYF.

The chain couples TRBV29-1 to TRBJ2-7, with a tentative D call TRBD2 (6 bases). CDR1 is SQVTM, CDR2 ANQGSEA, per germline. V dropped 5 bases and J dropped 3 bases, with 8 bases sitting between them. This CDR3 region has 11 residues. DNA for the CDR3: TGCAGCGTTACGGGGGTCTACGAGCAGTACTTC. This gives the protein CSVTGVYEQYF.

The V gene is TRBV29-1, the J gene TRBJ2-7; a possible D gene is TRBD1 (5 bases). The V gene lost 8 bases and the J gene lost 5 bases, with 16 bases spanning the gap. Per the germline V gene, CDR1 is SQVTM and CDR2 is ANQGSEA. The CDR3 has 12 residues. CDR3 coding DNA: TGCAGCACCGCCGAGGTAGGGGACGAGCAGTACTTC. It encodes CSTAEVGDEQYF.

The chain couples TRBV4-1 to TRBJ1-3; D is undetermined. Trimming pared 0 bases from V and 4 bases from J, leaving 10 bases between. Germline lookup yields CDR1 MGHRA and CDR2 YSYEKL. The CDR3 runs to 15 residues. Here the CDR3 reads CASSQELPGGNTIYF. The CDR3 nucleotides are TGCGCCAGCAGCCAAGAGTTGCCGGGCGGAAACACCATATATTTT.

This chain joins TRBV29-1 and TRBJ2-3, with 7 positions matching TRBD2. From germline, CDR1 is SQVTM and CDR2 ANQGSEA. CDR3 size: 15 residues. Unmatched junction bases numbered 7, after V lost 2 bases and J lost 2 bases. CDR3: CSVEWEGLPTDTQYF. The CDR3 nucleotides are TGCAGCGTTGAATGGGAGGGACTACCCACAGATACGCAGTATTTT.

This chain links TRBV11-2 with TRBJ1-1; D unresolved. Trimming left V 2 bases short and J 0 bases short, with 4 bases between. Germline V gene sequence: CDR1 SGHAT, CDR2 FQNNGV. The CDR3 has 13 amino acids. The CDR3 protein is CASSLSLNTEAFF. Written as DNA, the CDR3 is TGTGCCAGCAGCTTATCCCTGAACACTGAAGCTTTCTTT.

The J gene is TRBJ2-7, the V gene TRBV7-8, with a possible D match to TRBD2 (7 bases). The V end lost 5 bases, the J end lost 0 bases, and 17 bases lay between the germline ends. CDR3 length: 16 amino acids. Germline V CDR1 and CDR2: SGHVS, FQNEAQ. CDR3 sequence: CASSAEGGTTSYEQYF. The CDR3 DNA follows: TGTGCCAGCAGCGCGGAAGGGGGGACTACCTCCTACGAGCAGTACTTC.

This clone has more than one count but fewer than ten. This chain uses TRBV19 with TRBJ2-3; tentative D call: TRBD2 (5 bases). The germline V and J ends were trimmed by 0 bases and 5 bases, with 15 bases remaining between them. Germline-derived CDR1 and CDR2 are LNHDA and SQIVND (reference sequence). The CDR3 extends over 16 amino acids. CDR3 in DNA: TGTGCCAGTAGTATAGATCCCTACGGGGTGGTAGATACGCAGTATTTT. Translated: CASSIDPYGVVDTQYF.

This chain joins TRBV10-3 and TRBJ2-7, with TRBD2 as a possible D gene (5 bases). This CDR3 has 14 residues. In germline, CDR1 is ENHRY, CDR2 SYGVKD. The germline V and J ends were trimmed by 2 bases and 0 bases, with 8 bases remaining between them. The CDR3 region has the DNA TGTGCCATCAGTGAGCCTAGCCTCTCCTACGAGCAGTACTTC. It is translated as CAISEPSLSYEQYF.

The chain joins TRBV28 to TRBJ2-7; D is unresolved. V lost 10 bases, J lost 6 bases, and 22 bases lay in between. Germline values: CDR1 MDHEN, CDR2 SYDVKM. The CDR3 sequence is 14 residues long. In nucleotides, the CDR3 is TGTGCCACGAGCGTTGTTGGCCTAAGCCCCGAGCAGTACTTC. Translated, it gives CATSVVGLSPEQYF.

The rearrangement joins TRBV10-2 to TRBJ2-3; D is unclear. CDR1 is WSHSY, CDR2 SAAADI, per germline. Trimming stripped 2 bases from V and 6 bases from J, with 6 bases between. This CDR3 contains 12 residues. CDR3 nucleotides: TGCGCCAGCAGTGAGAGGCGGGATACGCAGTATTTT. Translation: CASSERRDTQYF.

CDR3 loop: CASSPPTSGPYEQYF. The DNA for the CDR3 is TGTGCCAGCAGCCCACCGACTAGCGGGCCCTACGAGCAGTACTTC. The J gene is TRBJ2-7, the V gene TRBV7-9; 10 bases agree with TRBD2. Germline trimming cut 5 bases from V and 2 bases from J; bases unmatched to any gene: 6. This CDR3 spans 15 amino acids. Germline CDR1 is SEHNR and CDR2 is FQNEAQ (reference sequence).